The rows below give T cell receptor beta chains drawn from one sample of a study of cytomegalovirus exposure and HLA in healthy donors. Only in-frame clones appear in the TCRdb table, and some are missing; sequencing was by immunoSEQ multiplex PCR. The sample carries approximately 70,000 clones, roughly 72% recorded once. Sequencing was done on a sample of PBMCs. The receptors here all came from a woman in her twenties or thirties in good health and CMV-seropositive. CDR3s include the opening cysteine and the closing phenylalanine or tryptophan. A D gene is named only where the DNA matches it firmly. Clone size is shown for a subset of rows, as once, few, many or a class of expanded clone.

j_gene: TRBJ2-3; v_gene: TRBV30; d_gene: -; abundance: -; CDR3aa: CAWSEGAGTDTQYF; CDR3nt: TGTGCCTGGAGTGAAGGAGCGGGTACAGATACGCAGTATTTT
j_gene: TRBJ2-2; v_gene: TRBV5-4; d_gene: -; abundance: -; CDR3aa: CASSFGGTGELFF; CDR3nt: TGTGCCAGCAGCTTCGGGGGTACCGGGGAGCTGTTTTTT
j_gene: TRBJ2-7; v_gene: TRBV5-4; d_gene: TRBD1; abundance: -; CDR3aa: CASSSTGGSYEQYF; CDR3nt: TGTGCCAGCAGCAGCACAGGGGGATCCTACGAGCAGTACTTC
j_gene: TRBJ2-5; v_gene: TRBV9; d_gene: TRBD2; abundance: -; CDR3aa: CASSVGGTSRQETQYF; CDR3nt: TGTGCCAGCAGCGTAGGTGGGACTAGCCGCCAAGAGACCCAGTACTTC
j_gene: TRBJ1-1; v_gene: TRBV11-2; d_gene: -; abundance: -; CDR3aa: CASNLAGSRTEAFF; CDR3nt: TGTGCCAGCAACCTTGCGGGTTCTCGGACTGAAGCTTTCTTT
j_gene: TRBJ1-1; v_gene: TRBV28; d_gene: -; abundance: -; CDR3aa: CASLGTLNTEAFF; CDR3nt: TGTGCCAGCCTGGGGACACTGAACACTGAAGCTTTCTTT
j_gene: TRBJ1-1; v_gene: TRBV4-3; d_gene: -; abundance: few; CDR3aa: CASSQGLDRGTEAFF; CDR3nt: TGCGCCAGCAGCCAGGGGCTAGACAGAGGCACTGAAGCTTTCTTT
j_gene: TRBJ2-7; v_gene: TRBV5-1; d_gene: -; abundance: -; CDR3aa: CASSSGLDYEQYF; CDR3nt: TGCGCCAGCAGCTCAGGCTTAGACTACGAGCAGTACTTC
j_gene: TRBJ2-5; v_gene: TRBV25-1; d_gene: TRBD2; abundance: -; CDR3aa: CASSEIAGALQETQYF; CDR3nt: TGTGCCAGCAGTGAAATAGCGGGAGCGTTACAAGAGACCCAGTACTTC
j_gene: TRBJ1-5; v_gene: TRBV7-8; d_gene: -; abundance: -; CDR3aa: CASSSTGAAQPQHF; CDR3nt: TGTGCCAGCAGCTCTACAGGCGCTGCTCAACCCCAGCATTTT
j_gene: TRBJ1-5; v_gene: TRBV4-2; d_gene: TRBD1; abundance: -; CDR3aa: CASSQGGQGNQPQHF; CDR3nt: TGTGCCAGCAGCCAAGGCGGACAGGGCAATCAGCCCCAGCATTTT
j_gene: TRBJ2-5; v_gene: TRBV18; d_gene: -; abundance: -; CDR3aa: CASSPPSSQETQYF; CDR3nt: TGTGCCAGCTCACCACCGTCCAGCCAAGAGACCCAGTACTTC
j_gene: TRBJ1-1; v_gene: TRBV11-3; d_gene: -; abundance: -; CDR3aa: CASSLRGTEAFF; CDR3nt: TGTGCCAGCAGCTTACGAGGCACTGAAGCTTTCTTT
j_gene: TRBJ2-1; v_gene: TRBV29-1; d_gene: TRBD2; abundance: -; CDR3aa: CSVELASGRNEQFF; CDR3nt: TGCAGCGTTGAACTGGCTAGCGGGAGGAATGAGCAGTTCTTC
j_gene: TRBJ2-1; v_gene: TRBV7-9; d_gene: -; abundance: -; CDR3aa: CASSFDGVRDEQFF; CDR3nt: TGTGCCAGCAGCTTTGATGGGGTGAGGGATGAGCAGTTCTTC
j_gene: TRBJ2-3; v_gene: TRBV28; d_gene: TRBD2; abundance: -; CDR3aa: CASSLPVLAGDTDTQYF; CDR3nt: TGTGCCAGCAGTTTGCCCGTTCTAGCGGGCGACACAGATACGCAGTATTTT
j_gene: TRBJ1-5; v_gene: TRBV6-5; d_gene: -; abundance: -; CDR3aa: CASSPRAGQPQHF; CDR3nt: TGTGCCAGCAGTCCCCGTGCTGGCCAGCCCCAGCATTTT
j_gene: TRBJ2-5; v_gene: TRBV18; d_gene: -; abundance: -; CDR3aa: CASSPPQIQETQYF; CDR3nt: TGTGCCAGCTCACCACCCCAGATACAAGAGACCCAGTACTTC
j_gene: TRBJ1-5; v_gene: TRBV2; d_gene: -; abundance: -; CDR3aa: CASSESPGGQPQHF; CDR3nt: TGTGCCAGCAGTGAAAGTCCGGGGGGTCAGCCCCAGCATTTT
j_gene: TRBJ1-1; v_gene: TRBV29-1; d_gene: -; abundance: few; CDR3aa: CSVEGPRTRNTEAFF; CDR3nt: TGCAGCGTTGAGGGGCCCAGAACCCGGAACACTGAAGCTTTCTTT
j_gene: TRBJ2-7; v_gene: TRBV4-1; d_gene: TRBD2; abundance: -; CDR3aa: CASSQDTLADYEQYF; CDR3nt: TGCGCCAGCAGCCAAGATACCCTAGCGGATTACGAGCAGTACTTC
j_gene: TRBJ2-7; v_gene: TRBV4-1; d_gene: TRBD1; abundance: -; CDR3aa: CASSQRQGPEDEQYF; CDR3nt: TGCGCCAGCAGCCAGAGACAGGGGCCTGAGGACGAGCAGTACTTC
j_gene: TRBJ2-1; v_gene: TRBV6-5; d_gene: -; abundance: -; CDR3aa: CASSYRTGYNEQFF; CDR3nt: TGTGCCAGCAGTTACAGGACGGGGTACAATGAGCAGTTCTTC
j_gene: TRBJ1-1; v_gene: TRBV28; d_gene: TRBD1; abundance: -; CDR3aa: CASRTGGINTEAFF; CDR3nt: TGTGCCAGCCGGACAGGGGGGATTAACACTGAAGCTTTCTTT
j_gene: TRBJ2-1; v_gene: TRBV30; d_gene: TRBD2; abundance: -; CDR3aa: CALTSGSYNEQFF; CDR3nt: TGTGCCTTGACTAGCGGGAGCTACAATGAGCAGTTCTTC
j_gene: TRBJ2-7; v_gene: TRBV10-1; d_gene: TRBD2; abundance: -; CDR3aa: CATPLGGMPYEQYF; CDR3nt: TGCGCCACACCCTTGGGGGGGATGCCCTACGAGCAGTACTTC
j_gene: TRBJ1-2; v_gene: TRBV9; d_gene: TRBD1; abundance: -; CDR3aa: CASPTGRGNYGYTF; CDR3nt: TGTGCCAGCCCGACAGGGCGAGGGAACTATGGCTACACCTTC
j_gene: TRBJ2-3; v_gene: TRBV18; d_gene: -; abundance: once; CDR3aa: CASSSGQSDTQYF; CDR3nt: TGTGCCAGCTCATCCGGACAGAGCGATACGCAGTATTTT
j_gene: TRBJ1-1; v_gene: TRBV7-3; d_gene: TRBD1; abundance: -; CDR3aa: CASSPRQGPTEAFF; CDR3nt: TGTGCCAGCAGCCCGAGACAGGGGCCCACTGAAGCTTTCTTT
j_gene: TRBJ2-6; v_gene: TRBV5-1; d_gene: TRBD1; abundance: few; CDR3aa: CASTGTGASGANVLTF; CDR3nt: TGCGCCAGCACCGGGACAGGGGCCTCTGGGGCCAACGTCCTGACTTTC
j_gene: TRBJ2-1; v_gene: TRBV20-1; d_gene: -; abundance: -; CDR3aa: CPEAGYNEQFF; CDR3nt: TGCCCGGAGGCGGGATACAATGAGCAGTTCTTC
j_gene: TRBJ2-2; v_gene: TRBV7-2; d_gene: -; abundance: -; CDR3aa: CASSRREGGELFF; CDR3nt: TGTGCCAGCAGCCGCAGGGAAGGCGGGGAGCTGTTTTTT
j_gene: TRBJ1-1; v_gene: TRBV5-4; d_gene: -; abundance: -; CDR3aa: CASSWGTTGSEAFF; CDR3nt: TGTGCCAGCAGCTGGGGGACTACAGGGTCTGAAGCTTTCTTT
j_gene: TRBJ2-7; v_gene: TRBV27; d_gene: TRBD2; abundance: few; CDR3aa: CASSLLAGSEQYF; CDR3nt: TGTGCCAGCAGTTTGCTAGCGGGAAGCGAGCAGTACTTC
j_gene: TRBJ1-5; v_gene: TRBV7-8; d_gene: -; abundance: -; CDR3aa: CASSLVFGGGNQPQHF; CDR3nt: TGTGCCAGCAGCTTAGTTTTCGGGGGGGGCAATCAGCCCCAGCATTTT
j_gene: TRBJ2-1; v_gene: TRBV4-2; d_gene: TRBD2; abundance: -; CDR3aa: CASSQDDATSGPYNEQFF; CDR3nt: TGTGCCAGCAGCCAAGATGATGCGACTAGCGGCCCCTACAATGAGCAGTTCTTC
j_gene: TRBJ2-5; v_gene: TRBV28; d_gene: -; abundance: -; CDR3aa: CASSLPVGGKETQYF; CDR3nt: TGTGCCAGCAGTTTACCAGTGGGCGGGAAAGAGACCCAGTACTTC